This T cell receptor delta chain was captured in a study of Vδ1+ human thymocytes. The germline V and J ends were trimmed by 3 bases and 0 bases, with 29 bases remaining between them. The CDR3 is made up of 21 amino acids. Looked up from germline, CDR1 is TSWWSYY and CDR2 is QGS. The template was reverse-transcribed extracted RNA. CDR3 amplicons came from multiplex PCR with pooled V-gene forward and constant-region reverse primers. TCRdb used CATT to re-call clones from the multiplex PCR reads. The sample records around 76,000 delta-chain clones, around 30% being singletons. This clone was observed a handful of times. Its antigen is as yet unknown. Study-wide findings and caveats: Thymic TRG and TRD repertoires appeared highly polyclonal, with Gaussian CDR3 length distributions. Despite high sort purity, roughly 20% of thymic T cell receptor delta sequences were Vdelta2. Bulk repertoire data may be misinterpreted because of unexpected Vdelta2 sequences.

The chain carries TRDV1 and TRDJ1; perhaps D is TRDD2 or TRDD3 (9 bases each). The sample comprised Vdelta1+ gamma-delta thymocytes from the thymus. The subset is: FACS-sorted CD3+ TCRalphabeta- TCRVdelta1+ TCRVdelta2- thymocytes. The TCR was taken from a boy in the first two years of life who had congenital heart surgery. The CDR3 spells CALGDGLPTTGGGFYTDKLIF. The CDR3 DNA reads as TGTGCTCTTGGGGACGGCCTTCCTACGACTGGGGGAGGTTTCTACACCGATAAACTCATCTTT.